The 27 T cell receptor beta chains in this list originate from one sample, sequenced in a study of CD8 T cells in Susac syndrome (dated by TCRdb to 2018 to 2020). To prepare the library, the immunoSEQ multiplex PCR assay was applied. RNA was extracted using the RNeasy kit, and roughly 0.45 to 1 microgram was reverse transcribed with random hexamers. TCRdb applied fastp at Q25 and MiXCR to the public reads, then kept only in-frame beta chains. Rows are unified per CDR3 protein, each entry keeping the most common DNA and genes. A total of approximately 110,000 distinct CDR3 sequences appear in this sample, 90% to 95% of them only once. Approximately 0.31% of the sample comes from the top ten. Input material: CD8+ T cells from PBMCs. Receptors originate from a human donor with multiple sclerosis.

This chain connects TRBV7-8 to TRBJ2-4, with D tentatively TRBD1 (6 bases). CDR3 length: 15 residues. Deletions cut 5 bases from V and 0 bases from J, with 11 bases between. Per germline, CDR1 SGHVS and CDR2 FQNEAQ. The CDR3 DNA reads as TGTGCCAGCAGCCCCTTCAGGGGAGCCAAAAACATTCAGTACTTC. Translation: CASSPFRGAKNIQYF.

CDR3 sequence reads: CASSQEPLKGAEKLFF. The CDR3 nucleotides are TGCGCCAGCAGCCAAGAGCCTCTTAAAGGGGCTGAAAAACTGTTTTTT. The gene calls are TRBV4-1 and TRBJ1-4; the D gene is possibly TRBD1 (5 bases). Germline loops: CDR1 MGHRA, CDR2 YSYEKL. The CDR3 has 16 amino acids. V dropped 0 bases and J dropped 7 bases, with 15 bases sitting between them.

This rearrangement joins TRBV3-1 to TRBJ2-2, with a possible D match to TRBD1 (6 bases). Germline CDR1 reads LGHDT; CDR2 reads YNNKEL (reference sequence). CDR3 length equals 17 residues. The V and J ends lost 4 bases and 7 bases respectively, with 22 bases between them. The CDR3 DNA sequence: TGTGCCAGCAGCCGAGGTTTTTGGACAGCGCTGAACGGGGAGCTGTTTTTT. Amino acid sequence: CASSRGFWTALNGELFF.

This clonotype was counted a single time. This chain uses TRBV7-8 with TRBJ1-6, with D unclear. The germline CDR1 and CDR2 sequences are SGHVS and FQNEAQ. The V and J ends lost 1 base and 9 bases respectively, with 10 bases between them. This CDR3 comprises 14 residues. CDR3 in amino acids: CASSLDREASPLHF. Here the CDR3 DNA reads TGTGCCAGCAGCTTAGATAGGGAAGCTTCACCCCTCCACTTT. Full variable domain (missing parts from reference TRBV7-8 and TRBJ1-6): GAGVSQSPRYKVAKRGQDVALRCDPISGHVSLFWYQQALGQGPEFLTYFQNEAQLDKSGLPSDRFFAERPEGSVSTLKIQRTQQEDSAVYLCASSLDREASPLHFGNGTRLTVT.

This rearrangement joins TRBV27 to TRBJ1-1, with D maybe TRBD1 (5 bases). CDR1 MNHEY and CDR2 SMNVEV come from the germline V gene (reference sequence). The CDR3 runs 13 residues. V gave up 5 bases and J gave up 5 bases, with 12 bases separating them. The CDR3 protein is CASSQGRGTEAFF. The CDR3 region has the DNA TGTGCCAGCAGTCAGGGAAGAGGGACTGAAGCTTTCTTT.

This clonotype was seen once. This chain links TRBV29-1 with TRBJ2-1; D possibly corresponds to TRBD1 (5 bases). Trimming removed 4 bases at V and 4 bases at J, with 17 bases between. Germline V lookup: CDR1 SQVTM, CDR2 ANQGSEA. This CDR3 is built from 15 residues. The CDR3 DNA reads TGCAGCGTTGTCTCACAGGTCAGACCTTACAATGAGCAGTTCTTC. Residues: CSVVSQVRPYNEQFF.

The chain employs TRBV9 and TRBJ1-5; D unresolved. The germline V gene encodes CDR1 SGDLS and CDR2 YYNGEE. The CDR3 spans 15 residues. Trimming shortened V by 1 base and J by 5 bases, and 13 bases separated the two germline ends. In nucleotides, the CDR3 is TGTGCCAGCAGCGTAACGGGGAAACGGGATCAGCCCCAGCATTTT. This encodes CASSVTGKRDQPQHF.

The chain links TRBV27 to TRBJ2-7, with TRBD1 identical over 7 bases. With 8 bases clipped from V and 2 bases from J, the junction kept 3 bases outside the gene matches. The CDR3 has 12 amino acids. Germline V gene sequence: CDR1 MNHEY, CDR2 SMNVEV (reference sequence). This CDR3 is CASGDRAYEQYF. As DNA, the CDR3 is TGTGCCAGCGGGGACAGAGCCTACGAGCAGTACTTC.

V is TRBV6-1 and J is TRBJ2-1; TRBD1 matches at 8 bases. The length of the CDR3 is 12 residues. Germline V gene data show CDR1 as MNHNS and CDR2 as SASEGT. The junction had 4 bases not matched to a gene; V was cut back by 6 bases and J by 9 bases. The DNA for the CDR3 is TGTGCCAGCAGGCAGGGGGCAGGTGAGCAGTTCTTC. It codes for CASRQGAGEQFF.

The V call is TRBV5-1, the J call TRBJ2-3, with D hard to call. CDR3 size: 14 residues. Trimming left V 0 bases short and J 0 bases short, with 5 bases between. CDR1 is SGHRS, CDR2 YFSETQ, per germline. The CDR3 nucleotides are TGCGCCAGCAGCTTGGCTGACAGCACAGATACGCAGTATTTT. Its translation: CASSLADSTDTQYF. The full variable domain, rest sourced from reference TRBV5-1 and TRBJ2-3, is KAGVTQTPRYLIKTRGQQVTLSCSPISGHRSVSWYQQTPGQGLQFLFEYFSETQRNKGNFPGRFSGRQFSNSRSEMNVSTLELGDSALYLCASSLADSTDTQYFGPGTRLTVL.

The chain carries TRBV4-2 and TRBJ2-7; possibly TRBD2 for D (5 bases). CDR1 is LGHNA and CDR2 is YNFKEQ in the germline V gene. The CDR3 has 15 amino acids. Trimming pared 0 bases from V and 6 bases from J, leaving 15 bases between. CDR3 residues: CASSQDRISEGEQYF. In DNA, the CDR3 is TGTGCCAGCAGCCAAGATCGAATTAGCGAGGGCGAGCAGTACTTC.

This sequence joins TRBV2 and TRBJ1-5; D uncertain. V lost 4 bases and J 3 bases, leaving 13 bases between the germline ends. CDR1 and CDR2 from the germline V gene are SNHLY and FYNNEI. The CDR3 length is 15 residues. CDR3 in amino acids: CASSVAGRVNQPQHF. The CDR3 bases are TGTGCCAGCAGTGTCGCCGGAAGGGTCAATCAGCCCCAGCATTTT. Full variable domain (missing parts from reference TRBV2 and TRBJ1-5): EPEVTQTPSHQVTQMGQEVILRCVPISNHLYFYWYRQILGQKVEFLVSFYNNEISEKSEIFDDQFSVERPDGSNFTLKIRSTKLEDSAMYFCASSVAGRVNQPQHFGDGTRLSIL.

The CDR3 DNA follows: TGTGCCAGCAGCTTGGAAGCGGGATCGAACACTGAAGCTTTCTTT. It yields the protein CASSLEAGSNTEAFF. V is TRBV5-4 and J is TRBJ1-1; no reliable D call. The CDR3 sequence is 15 residues long. The V gene lost 0 bases and the J gene lost 1 base, with 10 bases spanning the gap. The germline V gene encodes CDR1 SGHNT and CDR2 YYREEE (reference sequence). Looking up the rest from reference TRBV5-4 and TRBJ1-1 gives the full variable domain: ETGVTQSPTHLIKTRGQQVTLRCSSQSGHNTVSWYQQALGQGPQFIFQYYREEENGRGNFPPRFSGLQFPNYSSELNVNALELDDSALYLCASSLEAGSNTEAFFGQGTRLTVV.

This clonotype was picked up one time. The CDR3 region has the DNA TGTGCCAGCAGTTTCGGTAGAATGGTATTGAACACTGAAGCTTTCTTT. Translation: CASSFGRMVLNTEAFF. V usage is TRBV28 and J usage is TRBJ1-1; unclear D gene. V shed 3 bases and J shed 0 bases, with 14 bases lying between them. The germline V gene has CDR1 MDHEN and CDR2 SYDVKM. This CDR3 spans 16 amino acids.

This chain connects TRBV3-1 to TRBJ1-3; a possible D gene is TRBD1 (5 bases). CDR1 and CDR2 (germline): LGHDT, YNNKEL (reference sequence). V was clipped by 0 bases and J by 7 bases, with 19 bases between them. The CDR3 runs 17 residues. CDR3 nucleotides: TGTGCCAGCAGCCAAGATAATCACGGGACCTCGGGGAACACCATATATTTT. It encodes CASSQDNHGTSGNTIYF.

V is TRBV12-3 or TRBV12-4 and J is TRBJ2-1; maybe TRBD1 (6 bases). This CDR3 contains 16 residues. Trimming cost V 5 bases and J 9 bases, with 23 bases left between them. The chain's CDR3 is CASSPSTGASGGEQFF. In nucleotides, the CDR3 is TGTGCCAGCAGTCCCTCGACAGGTGCTTCTGGGGGTGAGCAGTTCTTC.

The chain has TRBV24-1 and TRBJ2-2, with 9 bases fitting TRBD1. There are 16 residues in the CDR3. From germline, CDR1 is KGHDR and CDR2 SFDVKD. Trimming cost V 4 bases and J 2 bases; bases outside gene matches: 4. The CDR3 protein is CATSDPDRGNTGELFF. The DNA of the CDR3 is TGTGCCACCAGTGACCCGGACAGGGGTAACACCGGGGAGCTGTTTTTT.

This clonotype is medium-sized (0.01 to 0.1%) by share. The chain couples TRBV12-3 or TRBV12-4 to TRBJ2-3; D is undetermined. The ends were cut back, 6 bases at V and 1 base at J, with 5 bases in the middle. The CDR3 runs 12 residues. The CDR3 region has the DNA TGTGCCAGCAGCTTGGGCACAGATACGCAGTATTTT. This translates into CASSLGTDTQYF.

V and J are TRBV6-2 or TRBV6-3 and TRBJ1-1; D gene unclear. Per the germline V gene, CDR1 is MNHEY and CDR2 is SVGEGT. V was clipped by 2 bases and J by 6 bases, with 16 bases between them. The CDR3 loop spans 15 amino acids. In DNA, the CDR3 is TGTGCCAGCAGTTACGGCGTCCATGTCAAGGCTGAAGCTTTCTTT. This gives the protein CASSYGVHVKAEAFF.

This rearrangement joins TRBV6-5 to TRBJ2-1; D unresolved. The CDR3 has 11 residues. Trimming took 5 bases from V and 9 from J, leaving 8 bases between them. The germline V gene has CDR1 MNHEY and CDR2 SVGAGI. The CDR3 DNA sequence: TGTGCCAGCAGTATGTTAGGTGAGCAGTTCTTC. Residues: CASSMLGEQFF.

This chain links TRBV5-6 with TRBJ2-3; tentatively, D is TRBD1 (5 bases). V lost 3 bases, J lost 6 bases, and 17 bases lay in between. The CDR3 covers 15 residues. The germline CDR1 and CDR2 sequences are SGHDT and YYEEEE. CDR3 residues: CASSSGWNYGDTQYF. The CDR3, as DNA: TGTGCCAGCAGCTCAGGGTGGAACTACGGGGATACGCAGTATTTT.

The V and J genes are TRBV3-1 and TRBJ1-2; 9 nucleotides match TRBD1. The CDR3 consists of 15 residues. V trimming: 6 bases; J trimming: 4 bases; junction bases outside the gene matches: 9. Germline-derived CDR1 and CDR2 are LGHDT and YNNKEL (reference sequence). The CDR3 bases are TGTGCCAGCAGGACCGGGACAGGGCCCCTCTATGGCTACACCTTC. Its protein is CASRTGTGPLYGYTF.

The V call is TRBV20-1, the J call TRBJ1-2; tentatively, D is TRBD1 (5 bases). V dropped 0 bases and J dropped 6 bases, with 11 bases sitting between them. The V gene's germline CDR1 is DFQATT and CDR2 SNEGSKA (reference sequence). The CDR3 extends over 13 amino acids. The CDR3 loop is CSARDRGNDGYTF. CDR3 nucleotides: TGCAGTGCTAGAGATAGGGGAAATGATGGCTACACCTTC.

The genes are TRBV5-6 and TRBJ1-1; the D gene is possibly TRBD1 (5 bases). There are 15 residues in the CDR3. Per germline, CDR1 SGHDT and CDR2 YYEEEE. The ends were cut back, 0 bases at V and 3 bases at J, with 12 bases in the middle. In nucleotides, the CDR3 is TGTGCCAGCAGCTTGGCTTCCAGGGCCTACACTGAAGCTTTCTTT. It specifies CASSLASRAYTEAFF.

In this sample, this clonotype turned up once. V gene TRBV20-1 combines with J gene TRBJ2-7; D call uncertain. CDR1 DFQATT and CDR2 SNEGSKA come from the germline V gene (reference sequence). The CDR3 has 13 amino acids. Trimming left V 3 bases short and J 3 bases short, with 12 bases between. CDR3 region: CSASRLSDYEQYF. The CDR3, as DNA: TGCAGTGCTAGTAGGCTTTCAGACTACGAGCAGTACTTC.

Written as DNA, the CDR3 is TGCGCCAGCAGCCCGACAGAGAATGAGCAGTTCTTC. Amino acids: CASSPTENEQFF. This chain joins TRBV4-1 and TRBJ2-1, with D possibly matching TRBD1 (5 bases). The V and J ends lost 4 bases and 7 bases respectively, with 8 bases between them. CDR1 is MGHRA, CDR2 YSYEKL, per germline. The CDR3 is made up of 12 amino acids.

The chain has TRBV5-6 and TRBJ1-2, with 9 bases fitting TRBD1. Germline CDR1 SGHDT, CDR2 YYEEEE. J gave up 8 bases and V 0 bases, and 2 bases lay outside the gene matches. The CDR3 runs 13 residues. CDR3 region: CASSLAGTGGYTF. In DNA, the CDR3 is TGTGCCAGCAGCTTGGCAGGGACAGGGGGCTACACCTTC.